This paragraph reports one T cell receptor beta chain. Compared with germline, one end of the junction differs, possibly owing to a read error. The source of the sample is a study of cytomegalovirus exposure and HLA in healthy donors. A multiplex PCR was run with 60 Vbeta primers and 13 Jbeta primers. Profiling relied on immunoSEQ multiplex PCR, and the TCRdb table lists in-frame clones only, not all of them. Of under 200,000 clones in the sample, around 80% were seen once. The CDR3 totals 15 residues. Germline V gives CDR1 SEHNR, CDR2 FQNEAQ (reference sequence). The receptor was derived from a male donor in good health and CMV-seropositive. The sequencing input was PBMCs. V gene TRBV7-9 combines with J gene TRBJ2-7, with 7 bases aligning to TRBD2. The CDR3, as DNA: TGTTCCAGCAGCTTCTCTAGCGGCTATACCTACGAGCAGTACTTC. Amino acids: CSSSFSSGYTYEQYF. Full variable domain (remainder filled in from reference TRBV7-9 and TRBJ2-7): DTGVSQNPRHKITKRGQNVTFRCDPISEHNRLYWYRQTLGQGPEFLTYFQNEAQLEKSRLLSDRFSAERPKGSFSTLEIQRTEQGDSAMYLCSSSFSSGYTYEQYFGPGTRLTVT.